The sequence of this TCR beta chain was determined in a study of T-cell reconstitution after alpha-beta-depleted transplantation in children. TCRbeta library construction was performed incorporating unique molecular identifiers. One entry per CDR3 protein, called by TCRdb with MiXCR from the PCR reads. Here the sample spans about a million distinct CDR3 sequences, less than 30% being singletons. V lost 7 bases to trimming and J lost 7 bases, with 13 bases between them. The CDR3 consists of 13 residues. Sequences were derived from PBMCs, mostly from graft donor cells, sampled 360 days after TCRalphabeta/CD19-depleted stem cell transplant. The clonotype was recovered from a boy under three years old who had a stem cell transplant for SCID, so the T cells may come from the graft donor. This sequence joins TRBV12-3 or TRBV12-4 and TRBJ1-4; the D is unclear. The CDR3 DNA is TGTGCCAGCAATCGGCATGGAGGTGAAAAACTGTTTTTT. Translating gives CASNRHGGEKLFF.